Following are 25 T cell receptor beta chains from one sample sequenced in a study of human T cells and chemical hapten exposure. TCRdb re-called the RACE reads through MiXCR, storing one row per CDR3 protein. The sample has 85,000 to 120,000 distinct CDR3 sequences, about 12% seen once. As to time point: pre-sensitization, week 0. Treatment specified: therapeutic diphenylcyclopropenone sensitization with weekly scalp DPC. Sequenced here: whole blood, sampled in connection with sensitization to the hapten diphenylcyclopropenone (DPC). The receptor set was obtained from a woman between 50 and 59 years old with alopecia areata. Some clones in this sample may be carry-over from other donors' samples.

The chain links TRBV6-5 to TRBJ2-7; no clear D. Deletions cut 2 bases from V and 0 bases from J, with 14 bases between. CDR1 and CDR2 (germline): MNHEY, SVGAGI. This CDR3 is 16 amino acids long. The CDR3 here is CASSYGNALLSYEQYF. The CDR3 coding sequence is TGTGCCAGCAGTTACGGGAATGCGTTACTCTCCTACGAGCAGTACTTC.

The rearrangement links TRBV28 to TRBJ2-1; D is unresolved. The CDR3 has 15 amino acids. The V gene's germline CDR1 is MDHEN and CDR2 SYDVKM. V lost 7 bases, J lost 0 bases, and 13 bases lay in between. The CDR3 sequence is CASKTGSDSYNEQFF. CDR3 DNA sequence: TGTGCCAGCAAAACGGGCTCGGACTCCTACAATGAGCAGTTCTTC.

This clonotype occurred many times. The rearrangement links TRBV29-1 to TRBJ2-5; D is ambiguous. V was shortened by 4 bases and J by 3 bases, with 15 bases between the two germline ends. The CDR3 totals 14 residues. Looked up from germline, CDR1 is SQVTM and CDR2 is ANQGSEA. The CDR3 DNA reads TGCAGCGTTGTACGCCCGGGTTTAAAAGAGACCCAGTACTTC. Residues: CSVVRPGLKETQYF. The entire variable domain, with the rest obtained from reference TRBV29-1 and TRBJ2-5, is as follows: SAVISQKPSRDICQRGTSLTIQCQVDSQVTMMFWYRQQPGQSLTLIATANQGSEATYESGFVIDKFPISRPNLTFSTLTVSNMSPEDSSIYLCSVVRPGLKETQYFGPGTRLLVL.

The CDR3 nucleotides are TGCGCCAGCAGTGCCAGACCGATGGACACTGAAGCTTTCTTT. Translation: CASSARPMDTEAFF. The chain has TRBV10-2 and TRBJ1-1; D is uncertain. The CDR3 loop spans 14 amino acids. Per the germline V gene, CDR1 is WSHSY and CDR2 is SAAADI. V was pared by 4 bases and J by 3 bases, with 12 bases between.

The chain carries TRBV7-9 and TRBJ2-2, with D unresolved. Germline V gene data show CDR1 as SEHNR and CDR2 as FQNEAQ (reference sequence). The CDR3 totals 13 residues. Trimming took off 6 bases at V and 6 bases at J, with 11 bases between the two ends. CDR3: CASRFAPAGELFF. CDR3 nucleotide sequence: TGTGCCAGCAGATTCGCTCCGGCCGGGGAGCTGTTTTTT.

This clonotype came up many times. The chain links TRBV6-6 to TRBJ1-3; D is unresolved. The CDR3 sequence is 16 residues long. The germline V gene has CDR1 MNHNY and CDR2 SVGAGI (reference sequence). V shed 0 bases and J shed 4 bases, with 13 bases lying between them. The CDR3 here is CASSYSGPAGGNTIYF. In DNA, the CDR3 is TGTGCCAGCAGTTACTCGGGCCCAGCGGGAGGAAACACCATATATTTT.

The chain combines TRBV5-6 with TRBJ2-1; 7 nucleotides match TRBD1. V trimming: 1 base; J trimming: 9 bases; junction bases outside the gene matches: 4. The CDR3 is 13 amino acids. Germline lookup yields CDR1 SGHDT and CDR2 YYEEEE. CDR3: CASSLRGRGEQFF. In nucleotides, the CDR3 is TGTGCCAGCAGCTTGAGGGGGCGAGGTGAGCAGTTCTTC. Based on the CDR3 plus reference TRBV5-6 and TRBJ2-1, the full variable domain is DAGVTQSPTHLIKTRGQQVTLRCSPKSGHDTVSWYQQALGQGPQFIFQYYEEEERQRGNFPDRFSGHQFPNYSSELNVNALLLGDSALYLCASSLRGRGEQFFGPGTRLTVL.

The gene calls are TRBV4-1 and TRBJ1-1; D is unclear. Deletions cut 7 bases from V and 7 bases from J, with 4 bases between. CDR1 MGHRA and CDR2 YSYEKL come from the germline V gene. The CDR3 totals 9 residues. This CDR3 reads CASTNEAFF. The CDR3 DNA reads as TGCGCCAGCACCAATGAAGCTTTCTTT.

This chain uses TRBV7-2 with TRBJ2-7; D gene ambiguous. Between the trimmed V and J ends, which lost 4 bases and 6 bases, there was a span of 10 bases. Germline CDR1 is SGHTA and CDR2 is FQGNSA. The CDR3 runs 12 residues. DNA of the CDR3: TGTGCCAGCAGCTCCCCCGTGGGCGAGCAGTACTTC. Its translation: CASSSPVGEQYF.

The chain employs TRBV25-1 and TRBJ1-4, with unresolved D. The CDR3 loop spans 15 amino acids. The germline V gene has CDR1 MGHDK and CDR2 SYGVNS. The V and J ends lost 6 bases and 6 bases respectively, with 17 bases between them. Here the CDR3 DNA reads TGTGCCAGCAGCCCTCAAGGGCTTATTTATGAAAAACTGTTTTTT. This gives the protein CASSPQGLIYEKLFF. Full variable domain (outside the CDR3, taken from reference TRBV25-1 and TRBJ1-4): EADIYQTPRYLVIGTGKKITLECSQTMGHDKMYWYQQDPGMELHLIHYSYGVNSTEKGDLSSESTVSRIRTEHFPLTLESARPSHTSQYLCASSPQGLIYEKLFFGSGTQLSVL.

The CDR3 DNA reads TGTGCCAGCAGCTTCGGCGGGCTGGGGACAGATACGCAGTATTTT. The encoded protein is CASSFGGLGTDTQYF. This chain joins TRBV7-2 and TRBJ2-3; D possibly corresponds to TRBD2 (5 bases). Trimming left V 3 bases short and J 3 bases short, with 13 bases between. The CDR3 is 15 amino acids. Germline CDR1 SGHTA, CDR2 FQGNSA.

The chain uses TRBV9 and TRBJ1-1; D not certain. Germline V gene data show CDR1 as SGDLS and CDR2 as YYNGEE. Trimming shortened V by 5 bases and J by 4 bases, and 6 bases separated the two germline ends. The CDR3 runs 11 residues. The CDR3 DNA reads as TGTGCCAGCAGTGCCGTCACTGAAGCTTTCTTT. Amino acids: CASSAVTEAFF.

V gene TRBV7-2 combines with J gene TRBJ2-3; TRBD2 agrees at 15 bases. After removal of 4 bases from V and 4 bases from J, the junction contained 15 bases not matched to a gene. Germline CDR1 and CDR2: SGHTA and FQGNSA. The CDR3 length is 20 residues. CDR3 nucleotide sequence: TGTGCCAGCAGCTCCCAACGCCGGACTAGCGGGGGGGCGTCCCCAGATACGCAGTATTTT. This encodes CASSSQRRTSGGASPDTQYF.

This clonotype has a handful of counts. The V and J genes are TRBV7-9 and TRBJ2-5; D possibly corresponds to TRBD2 (6 bases). The CDR3 is made up of 14 amino acids. Trimming pared 2 bases from V and 4 bases from J, leaving 11 bases between. From germline, CDR1 is SEHNR and CDR2 FQNEAQ (reference sequence). As DNA, the CDR3 is TGTGCCAGCAGCTTACGGCGGGGCGGAGAGACCCAGTACTTC. Amino acids: CASSLRRGGETQYF.

The genes are TRBV11-2 and TRBJ1-2, with a weak D call TRBD1 (6 bases). CDR3 length equals 14 residues. CDR1 is SGHAT and CDR2 is FQNNGV in the germline V gene. Trimming removed 7 bases at V and 6 bases at J, with 18 bases between. The CDR3 region has the DNA TGTGCCAGCACCATTAGTGGGGCAGGGGATGGCTACACCTTC. This sequence encodes CASTISGAGDGYTF.

In this sample, this clonotype turned up a few times. V gene TRBV15 combines with J gene TRBJ2-1; possible D gene TRBD2, 5 bases. V lost 3 bases to trimming and J lost 5 bases, with 14 bases between them. Germline V gene data show CDR1 as LNHNV and CDR2 as YYDKDF (reference sequence). The CDR3 has 15 amino acids. The CDR3 protein is CATSRATGINNEQFF. Here the CDR3 DNA reads TGTGCCACCAGCAGGGCAACCGGGATCAACAATGAGCAGTTCTTC. The full variable domain, completed using reference TRBV15 and TRBJ2-1, is DAMVIQNPRYQVTQFGKPVTLSCSQTLNHNVMYWYQQKSSQAPKLLFHYYDKDFNNEADTPDNFQSRRPNTSFCFLDIRSPGLGDTAMYLCATSRATGINNEQFFGPGTRLTVL.

This chain connects TRBV5-1 to TRBJ2-3, with a weak D call TRBD2 (6 bases). The CDR3 covers 14 residues. V lost 5 bases, J lost 6 bases, and 16 bases lay in between. Germline V gene sequence: CDR1 SGHRS, CDR2 YFSETQ. The CDR3 DNA sequence: TGCGCCAGCAGTCCGACCCGGGGGACGGATACGCAGTATTTT. This encodes CASSPTRGTDTQYF.

The V call is TRBV7-2, the J call TRBJ2-1; 9 bases agree with TRBD1. The ends lost 5 bases at V and 6 bases at J; junction bases unmatched: 14. This CDR3 comprises 17 residues. Germline V gives CDR1 SGHTA, CDR2 FQGNSA. CDR3 amino acids: CASSPYRDRVISNEQFF. The CDR3 DNA reads TGTGCCAGCAGCCCTTACCGGGACAGGGTAATTTCCAATGAGCAGTTCTTC.

In this sample, this clonotype turned up a few times. The rearrangement links TRBV2 to TRBJ1-5; tentative D call: TRBD1 (5 bases). CDR1 SNHLY and CDR2 FYNNEI come from the germline V gene. V was pared by 6 bases and J by 7 bases, with 19 bases between. The CDR3 totals 15 residues. As DNA, the CDR3 is TGTGCCAGCAGCCAACACGAAGTCGGGGGACAGCCCCAGCATTTT. It translates to CASSQHEVGGQPQHF.

The chain combines TRBV7-6 with TRBJ2-1, with 11 positions matching TRBD2. V dropped 1 base and J dropped 6; count of bases not matched to a gene: 8. Germline V gene data show CDR1 as SGHVS and CDR2 as FNYEAQ. There are 17 residues in the CDR3. DNA of the CDR3: TGTGCCAGCAGCTTAGGGCTTTTAGCGGGGGGGCGCAATGAGCAGTTCTTC. Protein: CASSLGLLAGGRNEQFF.

This clonotype was seen only a few times. V and J are TRBV3-1 and TRBJ1-5, with 8 nucleotides matching TRBD1. V trimming: 0 bases; J trimming: 5 bases; junction bases outside the gene matches: 3. Germline V gene data show CDR1 as LGHDT and CDR2 as YNNKEL (reference sequence). The CDR3 is made up of 15 amino acids. The chain's CDR3 is CASSQDQGAYQPQHF. The CDR3, as DNA: TGTGCCAGCAGCCAAGATCAGGGGGCCTATCAGCCCCAGCATTTT.

J is TRBJ2-5 and V is TRBV28; D might be TRBD1 (7 bases). CDR3 length equals 14 residues. Trimming took off 8 bases at V and 3 bases at J, with 16 bases between the two ends. Looked up from germline, CDR1 is MDHEN and CDR2 is SYDVKM. CDR3 DNA: TGTGCCAGCTTCGTCGGAGGGGGCGAAGAGACCCAGTACTTC. It translates to CASFVGGGEETQYF.

This clonotype was counted between two and nine times. This chain joins TRBV10-3 and TRBJ2-7; D perhaps matches TRBD2 (5 bases). The germline V gene has CDR1 ENHRY and CDR2 SYGVKD. V was cut by 11 bases and J by 2 bases, with 28 bases left in between. The CDR3 length is 17 residues. The CDR3 loop is CAAQRTYFGVGAYEQYF. The CDR3 nucleotides read TGTGCCGCACAGAGAACGTATTTCGGGGTTGGTGCCTACGAGCAGTACTTC.

Many counts were recorded for this clonotype. V gene TRBV7-2 combines with J gene TRBJ1-6, with D tentatively TRBD1 (6 bases). CDR1 and CDR2 (germline): SGHTA, FQGNSA. Trimming shortened V by 1 base and J by 4 bases, and 17 bases separated the two germline ends. The length of the CDR3 is 18 residues. The CDR3 loop reads CASSLGDISQRYNSPLHF. In DNA, the CDR3 is TGTGCCAGCAGCTTAGGGGACATATCCCAGAGGTATAATTCACCCCTCCACTTT.

This clonotype was counted ten times or more. The V call is TRBV29-1, the J call TRBJ2-5; D gene unclear. This CDR3 is 12 amino acids long. V was cut by 4 bases and J by 5 bases, with 11 bases left in between. Germline CDR1 SQVTM, CDR2 ANQGSEA. The CDR3 bases are TGCAGCGTTGCTTCTTACGGGGAGACCCAGTACTTC. This translates into CSVASYGETQYF.